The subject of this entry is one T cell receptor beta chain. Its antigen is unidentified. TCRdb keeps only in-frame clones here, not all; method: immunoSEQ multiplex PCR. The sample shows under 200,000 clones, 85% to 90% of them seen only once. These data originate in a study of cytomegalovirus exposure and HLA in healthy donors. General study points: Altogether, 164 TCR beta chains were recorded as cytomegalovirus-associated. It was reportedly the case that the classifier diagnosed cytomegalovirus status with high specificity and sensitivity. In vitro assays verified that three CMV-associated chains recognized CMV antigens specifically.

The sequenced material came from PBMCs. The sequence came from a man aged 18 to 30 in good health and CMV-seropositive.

The CDR3 nucleotides are TGTGCCTGGGTACCACTAGTAAGCGGGACTGAAGCTTTCTTT. As protein: CAWVPLVSGTEAFF. The chain links TRBV30 to TRBJ1-1; no definite D call. Trimming took 5 bases from V and 5 from J, leaving 18 bases between them. The germline V gene encodes CDR1 GTSNPN and CDR2 SVGIG (reference sequence). The CDR3 is 14 residues long.